These T cell receptor beta chains were read from a single sample in a study of T-cell memory formation after mild COVID-19. Via MiXCR, TCRdb re-called the 5' RACE reads, giving one row per CDR3 protein. The table has 250,000 to 350,000 distinct CDR3 sequences, 15% to 20% seen once. The specimen sequenced was PBMCs or a T cell subset sorted from them (not recorded which). These receptor sequences come from a man aged 18 to 29 who had mild COVID-19 (a few samples of this study predate the infection). Cell type and time point are not known. CDR3s include the opening cysteine and the closing phenylalanine or tryptophan. The D gene is left open where the match is weak. Size is omitted from some rows. Given values are once, few, many or a class for expanded clones.

17	many	TRBV4-2	-	TRBJ2-2	TGTGCCAGCGACCCTGGAGGGGTCATTGGGAACACCGGGGAGCTGTTTTTT	CASDPGGVIGNTGELFF
14	few	TRBV27	TRBD1	TRBJ1-2	TGTGCCAGCAGTCCTGGACAGGGGGTGGATGGCTACACCTTC	CASSPGQGVDGYTF
14	few	TRBV28	-	TRBJ1-5	TGTGCCAGCAGTACTGGACGGTGGGATCAGCCCCAGCATTTT	CASSTGRWDQPQHF
17	-	TRBV6-2/TRBV6-3	TRBD2	TRBJ2-3	TGTGCCAGCAGTTCGGGAAAGCGGGGATCTAGCACAGATACGCAGTATTTT	CASSSGKRGSSTDTQYF
17	few	TRBV5-1	-	TRBJ1-1	TGCGCCAGCAGCCCCCCCGGGGGCGCCGGATTGAACACTGAAGCTTTCTTT	CASSPPGGAGLNTEAFF
14	-	TRBV10-3	TRBD2	TRBJ2-5	TGTGCCATCAGTGGCTGGGGGGGGGATGAGACCCAGTACTTC	CAISGWGGDETQYF
14	few	TRBV4-1	-	TRBJ1-1	TGCGCCAGCAGCCAAGAGAACCCTTTGGGGGTGGCTTTCTTT	CASSQENPLGVAFF
13	-	TRBV12-3/TRBV12-4	TRBD1	TRBJ2-7	TGTGCCAGCAGTTGGGGACAGTCCTACGAGCAGTACTTC	CASSWGQSYEQYF
13	-	TRBV5-1	-	TRBJ2-1	TGCGCCAGCAGCTTGCCCCGTGGGGATGAGCAGTTCTTC	CASSLPRGDEQFF
14	-	TRBV29-1	TRBD1	TRBJ1-1	TGCAGTGGAGGGGACAGACCTTCGAGCACTGAAGCTTTCTTT	CSGGDRPSSTEAFF
13	-	TRBV5-1	-	TRBJ2-2	TGCGCCAGCAGCTTCCGCAGCACCGGGGAGCTGTTTTTT	CASSFRSTGELFF
17	few	TRBV7-9	TRBD1	TRBJ2-2	TGTGCCAGCAGCTTCCAAGGGGGACAGGGGGCTCGCGGGGAGCTGTTTTTT	CASSFQGGQGARGELFF
15	few	TRBV20-1	TRBD2	TRBJ2-1	TGCAGTGCCCTCCTGACTAGCGGGTGGATTGGCGAGCAGTTCTTC	CSALLTSGWIGEQFF
10	-	TRBV2	-	TRBJ1-2	TGTGCCAGCAGTGAAGATGGCTACACCTTC	CASSEDGYTF
16	many	TRBV4-1	-	TRBJ2-1	TGCGCCAGCAGCCAAGATCCGGGCGGTGTTTACAATGAGCAGTTCTTC	CASSQDPGGVYNEQFF
13	-	TRBV7-2	TRBD1	TRBJ1-2	TGTGCCAGCAGCTTTGGACAGGGAAGAGGCTACACCTTC	CASSFGQGRGYTF
13	-	TRBV29-1	-	TRBJ2-2	TGCAGCGGGGACAACAGGAACACCGGGGAGCTGTTTTTT	CSGDNRNTGELFF
14	-	TRBV7-2	TRBD2	TRBJ2-5	TGTGCCAGCAGGGTCGGACTAGCAGGAGAGACCCAGTACTTC	CASRVGLAGETQYF
17	-	TRBV9	TRBD1	TRBJ2-6	TGTGCCAGCAGCGATCGCAGGGGGTCCTCTGGGGCCAACGTCCTGACTTTC	CASSDRRGSSGANVLTF
15	few	TRBV11-2	TRBD2	TRBJ2-4	TGTGCCAGCAGCTCCTTAGCGGGGGGCACAAACATTCAGTACTTC	CASSSLAGGTNIQYF
14	few	TRBV11-2	-	TRBJ2-1	TGTGCCAGCAGCTTAGGAACGCTATACAATGAGCAGTTCTTC	CASSLGTLYNEQFF
14	-	TRBV5-1	-	TRBJ1-2	TGCGCCAGCAGCTTGGGAGGGACGCGAAATGGCTACACCTTC	CASSLGGTRNGYTF
13	-	TRBV9	-	TRBJ1-3	TGTGCCAGCAGCGTAGACTCTGGAAACACCATATATTTT	CASSVDSGNTIYF
15	few	TRBV28	-	TRBJ1-1	TGTGCCAGCAGATACAGGTCCGCAGTAAACACTGAAGCTTTCTTT	CASRYRSAVNTEAFF
13	few	TRBV7-2	-	TRBJ1-1	TGTGCCAGCAGCCGGGGTTGGAACACTGAAGCTTTCTTT	CASSRGWNTEAFF
12	-	TRBV6-5	-	TRBJ1-1	TGTGCCAGCAGAAGAGGGGAAACTGAAGCTTTCTTT	CASRRGETEAFF
14	-	TRBV9	-	TRBJ1-2	TGTGCCAGCAGCGTAGGGGGGGGTACTCACGGCTACACCTTC	CASSVGGGTHGYTF
13	-	TRBV12-3/TRBV12-4	-	TRBJ1-3	TGTGCCAGCAGTTTTCCGTCTGGAAACACCATATATTTT	CASSFPSGNTIYF
14	few	TRBV6-4	-	TRBJ2-3	TGTGCCAGCAGTGAATCGTTCTCCACAGATACGCAGTATTTT	CASSESFSTDTQYF
15	many	TRBV7-6	-	TRBJ2-5	TGTGCCAGCAGCTGGGCGGGGACAGACCAAGAGACCCAGTACTTC	CASSWAGTDQETQYF
15	-	TRBV24-1	-	TRBJ1-4	TGTGCCACCAGTGATTTTGAGGGGATTCATGAAAAACTGTTTTTT	CATSDFEGIHEKLFF
13	few	TRBV29-1	-	TRBJ2-3	TGCAGCGTCAAGGGTCTAAACACAGATACGCAGTATTTT	CSVKGLNTDTQYF
15	-	TRBV3-1	TRBD2	TRBJ2-5	TGTGCCAGCAGCCCAAGCGGGGGCAACAGGGAGACCCAGTACTTC	CASSPSGGNRETQYF
13	few	TRBV20-1	-	TRBJ2-1	TGCAGTTCCACCAGCCCTTCACACAATGAGCAGTTCTTC	CSSTSPSHNEQFF
15	few	TRBV5-1	TRBD1	TRBJ2-2	TGCGCCAGCAGCTTGGTCCAGGGGGAAGTCGGGGAGCTGTTTTTT	CASSLVQGEVGELFF
16	many	TRBV11-2	-	TRBJ1-4	TGTGCCAGCAGCTCGGGACGCTCAACTCTTGCCGAAAAACTGTTTTTT	CASSSGRSTLAEKLFF
14	-	TRBV10-3	TRBD2	TRBJ2-5	TGTGCCATCAGTGAGCAGCGGGACTCCAGAGGCCAGTACTTC	CAISEQRDSRGQYF
14	few	TRBV12-3/TRBV12-4	-	TRBJ1-2	TGTGCCAGCCGTGGTATGGGGGTCGGGTATGGCTACACCTTC	CASRGMGVGYGYTF
15	many	TRBV9	-	TRBJ1-2	TGTGCCAGCAGCGTCGGATCAAGGTCTGGCTATGGCTACACCTTC	CASSVGSRSGYGYTF
15	-	TRBV11-1	-	TRBJ2-4	TGTGCCAGCAGCCCTTTGGCGCAGGGTAGAAACATTCAGTACTTC	CASSPLAQGRNIQYF
15	-	TRBV3-1	-	TRBJ2-5	TGTGCCAGCAGCCATGAGTCCGGACCGGTGGAGACCCAGTACTTC	CASSHESGPVETQYF
15	many	TRBV4-1	-	TRBJ1-5	TGCGCCAGCAGCCAAGGACCAGGGGAGGCTCAGCCCCAGCATTTT	CASSQGPGEAQPQHF
20	-	TRBV25-1	TRBD1	TRBJ2-7	TGTGCCAGCAGTGAAGTGAAGGGTGATCCGGGACAGGGGGCCATCTACGAGCAGTACTTC	CASSEVKGDPGQGAIYEQYF
14	many	TRBV25-1	-	TRBJ1-4	TGTGCCAGCAGTGATATACAGTCTAATGAAAAACTGTTTTTT	CASSDIQSNEKLFF
15	-	TRBV4-3	-	TRBJ1-5	TGCGCCAGCAGCCAAGATGCGGCAGGAATACAGCCCCAGCATTTT	CASSQDAAGIQPQHF
11	-	TRBV28	-	TRBJ2-3	TGTGCCAGCTGGAGCACAGATACGCAGTATTTT	CASWSTDTQYF
13	few	TRBV9	-	TRBJ1-1	TGTGCCAGCAGCGTAGCCCCGTTCACTGAAGCTTTCTTT	CASSVAPFTEAFF